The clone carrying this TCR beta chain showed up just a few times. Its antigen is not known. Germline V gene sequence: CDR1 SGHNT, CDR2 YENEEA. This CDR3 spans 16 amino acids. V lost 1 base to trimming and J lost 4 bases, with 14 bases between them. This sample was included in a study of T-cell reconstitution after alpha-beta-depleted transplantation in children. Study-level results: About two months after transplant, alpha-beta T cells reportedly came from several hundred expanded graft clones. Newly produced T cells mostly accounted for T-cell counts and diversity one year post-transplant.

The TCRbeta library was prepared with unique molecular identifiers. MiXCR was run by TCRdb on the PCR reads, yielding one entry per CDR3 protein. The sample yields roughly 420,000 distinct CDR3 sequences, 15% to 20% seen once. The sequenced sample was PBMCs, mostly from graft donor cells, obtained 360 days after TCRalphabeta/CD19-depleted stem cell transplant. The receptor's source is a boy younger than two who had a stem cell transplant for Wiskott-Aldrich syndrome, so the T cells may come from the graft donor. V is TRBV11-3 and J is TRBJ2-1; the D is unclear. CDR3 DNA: TGTGCCAGCAGCTTAGGGGCTTTTTACGGGTACAATGAGCAGTTCTTC. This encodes CASSLGAFYGYNEQFF.